This T cell receptor (beta chain) was profiled in a study of T cells in Graves' hyperthyroidism and ophthalmopathy. Regions amplified from RNA transcripts were the TCR beta CDR3 regions. A set of HTBI primers served as the primers for a first-round RT-PCR of the TCR CDR3. Each CDR3 protein is one row after TCRdb ran MiXCR on the multiplex PCR reads. The sample holds about 590,000 distinct CDR3 sequences, around 14% seen once. This clonotype was picked up many times. CDR1 is DFQATT and CDR2 is SNEGSKA in the germline V gene (reference sequence). The CDR3 length is 12 residues. Trimming pared 4 bases from V and 7 bases from J, leaving 14 bases between. Absence of ophthalmopathy progression within 18 months defined stable Graves' hyperthyroidism. Patients were aged 18 to 65, had disease duration under 2 months, and had newly diagnosed hyperthyroidism. Diagnosing involved the use of clinical symptoms, serum thyroxine and TRAb, thyroid ultrasound and orbital computed tomography.

The J gene is TRBJ2-7, the V gene TRBV20-1, with D perhaps TRBD1 or TRBD2 (5 bases each). Sequenced input: blood. This TCR was sampled from a woman aged 25 to 39 with Graves' hyperthyroidism. CDR3 in DNA: TGCAGTGCTATTTTTGAGGGGCAGGAGCAGTACTTC. Protein product: CSAIFEGQEQYF.